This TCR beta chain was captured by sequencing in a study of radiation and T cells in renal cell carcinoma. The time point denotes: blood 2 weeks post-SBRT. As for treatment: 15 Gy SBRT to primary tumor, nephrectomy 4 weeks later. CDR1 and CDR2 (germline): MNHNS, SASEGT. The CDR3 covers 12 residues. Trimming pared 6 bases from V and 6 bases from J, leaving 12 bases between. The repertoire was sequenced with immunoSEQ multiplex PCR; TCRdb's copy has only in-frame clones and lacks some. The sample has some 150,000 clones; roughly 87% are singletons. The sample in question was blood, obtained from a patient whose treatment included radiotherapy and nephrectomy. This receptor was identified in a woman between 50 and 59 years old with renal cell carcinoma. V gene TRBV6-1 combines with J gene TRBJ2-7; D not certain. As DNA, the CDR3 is TGTGCCAGCAGACCAGCAGTGGGCGAGCAGTACTTC. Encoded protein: CASRPAVGEQYF.